This entry concerns a single TCR beta chain. Its antigen is not identified. Clones were read by immunoSEQ multiplex PCR, and TCRdb kept only the in-frame ones, dropping some. The sample consists of some 25,000 clones, over 95% of them appearing once. The CDR3 has 13 amino acids. Germline V CDR1 and CDR2: SGHRS, YFSETQ. Trimming stripped 2 bases from V and 4 bases from J, with 6 bases between. The sample comes from a study of T cells in tuberculosis. Points from the study as a whole: Active tuberculosis patients had shorter CDR3-alpha; the beta difference was nonsignificant. Smaller distances to GMM-specific TCRs suggested their expansion in active tuberculosis.

The sequence was collected from a donor between 10 and 29 years old with latent tuberculosis or without tuberculosis infection. The V and J genes are TRBV5-1 and TRBJ1-4, with D unclear. The sample consisted of PBMCs. This CDR3 is CASSFRVNEKLFF. Here the CDR3 DNA reads TGCGCCAGCAGCTTCCGGGTTAATGAAAAACTGTTTTTT. The whole variable domain, filled in from reference TRBV5-1 and TRBJ1-4, reads KAGVTQTPRYLIKTRGQQVTLSCSPISGHRSVSWYQQTPGQGLQFLFEYFSETQRNKGNFPGRFSGRQFSNSRSEMNVSTLELGDSALYLCASSFRVNEKLFFGSGTQLSVL.